This T cell receptor beta chain was found in a study of T cells in Graves' hyperthyroidism and ophthalmopathy. General study findings and limits: Model predictions of ophthalmopathy came a median approximately 6.5 months before onset. Blood shared most expanded thyroid clonotypes above 0.001.

Patients aged 18 to 65 had newly diagnosed hyperthyroidism lasting under 2 months. This clonotype was seen a few times. What it recognizes is unknown. Template material for amplifying TCR beta CDR3 regions consisted of RNA transcripts. The study used the HTBI primer set for a first-round RT-PCR of the TCR CDR3. One entry per CDR3 protein, called by TCRdb with MiXCR from the multiplex PCR reads. The data show more than 300,000 distinct CDR3 sequences, less than 15% seen once. The sequenced sample was blood. The receptor was isolated from a woman younger than 35 with Graves' hyperthyroidism.

The CDR3 region is CASSLERRVKYGYTF. The CDR3 DNA is TGTGCCAGCAGCTTAGAACGCAGGGTTAAGTATGGCTACACCTTC. The J gene is TRBJ1-2, the V gene TRBV5-6; possibly TRBD1 for D (5 bases). In germline, CDR1 is SGHDT, CDR2 YYEEEE. This CDR3 comprises 15 residues. V lost 2 bases, J lost 5 bases, and 16 bases lay in between.